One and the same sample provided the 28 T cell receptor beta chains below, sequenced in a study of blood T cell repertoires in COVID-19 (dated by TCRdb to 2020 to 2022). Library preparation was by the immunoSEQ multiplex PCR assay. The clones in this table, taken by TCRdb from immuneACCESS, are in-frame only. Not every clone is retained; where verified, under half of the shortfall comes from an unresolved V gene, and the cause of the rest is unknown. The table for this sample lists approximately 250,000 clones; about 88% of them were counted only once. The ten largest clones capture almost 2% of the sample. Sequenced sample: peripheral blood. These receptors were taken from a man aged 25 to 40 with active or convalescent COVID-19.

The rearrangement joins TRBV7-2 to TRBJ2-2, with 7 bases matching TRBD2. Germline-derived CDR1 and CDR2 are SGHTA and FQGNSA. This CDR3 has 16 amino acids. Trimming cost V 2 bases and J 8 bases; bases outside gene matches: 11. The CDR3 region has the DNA TGTGCCAGCAGCTTATCAGTAGCGGGCTCGGGTGGGGAGCTGTTTTTT. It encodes CASSLSVAGSGGELFF.

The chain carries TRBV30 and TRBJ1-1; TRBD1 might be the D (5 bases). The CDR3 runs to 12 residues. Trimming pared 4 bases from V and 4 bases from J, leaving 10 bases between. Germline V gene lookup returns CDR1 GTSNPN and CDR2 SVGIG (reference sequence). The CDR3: CAWIRGGTEAFF. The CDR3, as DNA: TGTGCCTGGATTCGGGGGGGCACTGAAGCTTTCTTT.

Here the CDR3 DNA reads TGTGCCAGCAGTTACACCGCAGGGGGCACTGAAGCTTTCTTT. Encoded protein: CASSYTAGGTEAFF. This rearrangement joins TRBV6-5 to TRBJ1-1; TRBD1 agrees at 7 bases. Germline lookup yields CDR1 MNHEY and CDR2 SVGAGI. The J segment lost 4 bases and the V segment lost 2 bases, leaving 4 bases of the junction unmatched. This CDR3 spans 14 amino acids.

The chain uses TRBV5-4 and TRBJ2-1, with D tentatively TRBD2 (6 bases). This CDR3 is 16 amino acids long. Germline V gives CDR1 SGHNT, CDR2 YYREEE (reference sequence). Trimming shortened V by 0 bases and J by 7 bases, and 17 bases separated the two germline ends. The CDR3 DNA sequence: TGTGCCAGCAGCTTGGGACCTCCGGGACTTACGAATGAGCAGTTCTTC. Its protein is CASSLGPPGLTNEQFF.

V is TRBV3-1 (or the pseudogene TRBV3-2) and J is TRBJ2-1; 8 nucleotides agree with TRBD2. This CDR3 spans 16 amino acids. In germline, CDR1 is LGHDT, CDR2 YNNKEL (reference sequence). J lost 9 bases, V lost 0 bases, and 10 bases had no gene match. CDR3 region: CASSQDRGTSKTEQFF. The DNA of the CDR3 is TGTGCCAGCAGCCAAGATCGGGGGACTAGTAAGACTGAGCAGTTCTTC.

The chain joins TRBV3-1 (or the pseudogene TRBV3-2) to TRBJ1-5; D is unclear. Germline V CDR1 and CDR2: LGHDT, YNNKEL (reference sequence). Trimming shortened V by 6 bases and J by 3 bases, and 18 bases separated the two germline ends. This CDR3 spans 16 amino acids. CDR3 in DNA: TGTGCCAGCAGGCCCCCCGGCGACACCGACAATCAGCCCCAGCATTTT. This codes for CASRPPGDTDNQPQHF.

The CDR3 loop reads CASSQDLGTGSSPLHF. DNA for the CDR3: TGCGCCAGCAGCCAAGATCTCGGGACAGGGAGTTCACCCCTCCACTTT. This chain joins TRBV4-1 and TRBJ1-6; 9 bases match TRBD1. Per the germline V gene, CDR1 is MGHRA and CDR2 is YSYEKL. V lost 0 bases, J lost 9 bases, and 6 bases stayed unmatched. CDR3 size: 16 residues.

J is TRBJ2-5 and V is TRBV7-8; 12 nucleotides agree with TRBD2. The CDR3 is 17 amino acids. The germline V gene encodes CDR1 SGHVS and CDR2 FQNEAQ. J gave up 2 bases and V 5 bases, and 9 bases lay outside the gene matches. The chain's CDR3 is CASSPPGLAGPQETQYF. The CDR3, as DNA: TGTGCCAGCAGCCCACCGGGACTAGCGGGCCCGCAAGAGACCCAGTACTTC.

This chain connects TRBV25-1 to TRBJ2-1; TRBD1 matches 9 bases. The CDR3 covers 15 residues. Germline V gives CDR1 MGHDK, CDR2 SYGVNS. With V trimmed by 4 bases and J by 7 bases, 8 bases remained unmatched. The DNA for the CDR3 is TGTGCCAGCAGTGTCACAGGGGGCTTTGTGAATGAGCAGTTCTTC. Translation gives CASSVTGGFVNEQFF.

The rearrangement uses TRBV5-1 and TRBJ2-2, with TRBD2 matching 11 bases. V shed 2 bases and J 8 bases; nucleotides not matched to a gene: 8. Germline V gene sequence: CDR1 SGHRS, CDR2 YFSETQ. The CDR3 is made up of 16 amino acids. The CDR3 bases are TGCGCCAGCAGCTTCCCGACTAGCGGGGTCCAAGGGGAGCTGTTTTTT. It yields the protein CASSFPTSGVQGELFF. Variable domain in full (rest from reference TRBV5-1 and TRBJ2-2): KAGVTQTPRYLIKTRGQQVTLSCSPISGHRSVSWYQQTPGQGLQFLFEYFSETQRNKGNFPGRFSGRQFSNSRSEMNVSTLELGDSALYLCASSFPTSGVQGELFFGEGSRLTVL.

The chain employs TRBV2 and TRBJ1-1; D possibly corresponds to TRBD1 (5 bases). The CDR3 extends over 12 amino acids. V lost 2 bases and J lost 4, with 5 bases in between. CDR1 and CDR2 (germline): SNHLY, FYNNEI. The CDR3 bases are TGTGCCAGCAGTGAACAGGGCACTGAAGCTTTCTTT. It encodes CASSEQGTEAFF.

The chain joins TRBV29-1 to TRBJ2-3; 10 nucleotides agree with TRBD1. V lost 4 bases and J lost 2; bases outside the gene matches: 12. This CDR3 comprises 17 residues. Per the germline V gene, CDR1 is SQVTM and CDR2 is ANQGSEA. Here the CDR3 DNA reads TGCAGCGTTGGAAAGCACGCGGGACAGGGGAACACAGATACGCAGTATTTT. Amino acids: CSVGKHAGQGNTDTQYF.

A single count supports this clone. CDR3 protein: CASSSRLAGQIGDTQYF. In nucleotides, the CDR3 is TGTGCCAGCAGCTCTAGACTAGCGGGGCAGATAGGGGATACGCAGTATTTT. The V gene is TRBV5-6, the J gene TRBJ2-3, with 11 bases identical to TRBD2. CDR1 is SGHDT, CDR2 YYEEEE, per germline. V lost 3 bases, J lost 6 bases, and 12 bases stayed unmatched. The CDR3 extends over 17 amino acids.

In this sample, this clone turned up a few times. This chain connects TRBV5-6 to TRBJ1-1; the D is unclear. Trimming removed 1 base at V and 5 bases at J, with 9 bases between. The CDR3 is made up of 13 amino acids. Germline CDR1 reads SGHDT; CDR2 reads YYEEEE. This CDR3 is CASSLYILTEAFF. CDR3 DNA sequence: TGTGCCAGCAGCTTGTACATTCTTACTGAAGCTTTCTTT.

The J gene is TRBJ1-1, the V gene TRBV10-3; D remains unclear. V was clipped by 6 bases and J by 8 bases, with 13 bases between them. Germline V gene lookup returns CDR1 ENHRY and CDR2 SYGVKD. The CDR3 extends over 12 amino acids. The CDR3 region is CAIRDYEEEAFF. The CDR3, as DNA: TGTGCCATCAGAGACTACGAGGAGGAAGCTTTCTTT.

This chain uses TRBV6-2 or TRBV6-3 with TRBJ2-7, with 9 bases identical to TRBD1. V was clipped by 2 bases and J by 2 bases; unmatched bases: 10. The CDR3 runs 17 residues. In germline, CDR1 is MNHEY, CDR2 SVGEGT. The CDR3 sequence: CASSYLRGTGRTYEQYF. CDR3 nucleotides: TGTGCCAGCAGTTACCTGCGAGGGACAGGGAGGACCTACGAGCAGTACTTC.

CDR3: CASSQARQGRSGNTIYF. The CDR3 bases are TGCGCCAGCAGCCAGGCCAGACAGGGCCGCTCTGGAAACACCATATATTTT. The chain joins TRBV4-1 to TRBJ1-3, with 7 bases fitting TRBD1. From germline, CDR1 is MGHRA and CDR2 YSYEKL. This CDR3 contains 17 residues. J gave up 0 bases and V 3 bases, and 8 bases lay outside the gene matches.

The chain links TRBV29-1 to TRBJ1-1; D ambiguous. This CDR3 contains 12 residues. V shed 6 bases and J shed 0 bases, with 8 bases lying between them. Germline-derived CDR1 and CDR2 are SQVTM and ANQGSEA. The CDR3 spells CSVLTMNTEAFF. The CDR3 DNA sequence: TGCAGCGTCCTAACGATGAACACTGAAGCTTTCTTT.

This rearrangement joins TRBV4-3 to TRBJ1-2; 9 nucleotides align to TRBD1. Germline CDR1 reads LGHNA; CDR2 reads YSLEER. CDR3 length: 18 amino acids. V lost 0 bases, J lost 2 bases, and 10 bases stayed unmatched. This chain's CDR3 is CASSQDRGQGLSNYGYTF. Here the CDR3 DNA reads TGCGCCAGCAGCCAAGACCGGGGACAGGGATTGTCGAACTATGGCTACACCTTC.

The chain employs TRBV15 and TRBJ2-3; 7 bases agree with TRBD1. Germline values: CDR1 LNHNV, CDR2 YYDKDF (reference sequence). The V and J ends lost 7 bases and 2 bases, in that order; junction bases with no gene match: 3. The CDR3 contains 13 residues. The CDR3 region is CATTDRVTDTQYF. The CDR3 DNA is TGTGCCACCACCGACAGGGTCACAGATACGCAGTATTTT. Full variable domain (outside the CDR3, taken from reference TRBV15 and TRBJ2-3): DAMVIQNPRYQVTQFGKPVTLSCSQTLNHNVMYWYQQKSSQAPKLLFHYYDKDFNNEADTPDNFQSRRPNTSFCFLDIRSPGLGDTAMYLCATTDRVTDTQYFGPGTRLTVL.

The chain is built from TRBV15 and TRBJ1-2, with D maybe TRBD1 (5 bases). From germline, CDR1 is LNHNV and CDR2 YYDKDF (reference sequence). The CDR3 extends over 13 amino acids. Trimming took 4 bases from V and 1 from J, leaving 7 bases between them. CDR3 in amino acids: CATSIDSNYGYTF. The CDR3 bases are TGTGCCACCAGCATCGACAGTAACTATGGCTACACCTTC.

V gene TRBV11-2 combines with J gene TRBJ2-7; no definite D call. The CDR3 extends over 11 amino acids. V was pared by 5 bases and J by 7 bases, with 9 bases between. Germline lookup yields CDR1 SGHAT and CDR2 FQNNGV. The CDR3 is CASSSIREQYF. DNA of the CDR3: TGTGCCAGCAGCAGCATCAGGGAGCAGTACTTC.

CDR3 sequence reads: CASSQDQGSGNTIYF. Written as DNA, the CDR3 is TGCGCCAGCAGCCAAGACCAGGGGTCTGGAAACACCATATATTTT. The chain links TRBV4-1 to TRBJ1-3, with D perhaps matching TRBD1 (6 bases). V was pared by 0 bases and J by 1 base, with 7 bases between. The CDR3 runs 15 residues. Germline V gene lookup returns CDR1 MGHRA and CDR2 YSYEKL.

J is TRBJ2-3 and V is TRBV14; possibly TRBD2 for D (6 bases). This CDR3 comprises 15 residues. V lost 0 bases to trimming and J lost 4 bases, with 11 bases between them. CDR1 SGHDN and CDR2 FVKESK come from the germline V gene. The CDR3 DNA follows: TGTGCCAGCAGCCAAGATCGTTGGGGGGCAGATACGCAGTATTTT. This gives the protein CASSQDRWGADTQYF.

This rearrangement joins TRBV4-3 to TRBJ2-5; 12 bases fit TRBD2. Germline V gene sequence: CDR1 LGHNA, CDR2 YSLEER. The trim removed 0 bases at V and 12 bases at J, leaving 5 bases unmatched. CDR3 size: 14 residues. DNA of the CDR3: TGCGCCAGCAGCCAAGAGGCTAGCGGGGGGGTCAAGTACTTC. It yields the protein CASSQEASGGVKYF.

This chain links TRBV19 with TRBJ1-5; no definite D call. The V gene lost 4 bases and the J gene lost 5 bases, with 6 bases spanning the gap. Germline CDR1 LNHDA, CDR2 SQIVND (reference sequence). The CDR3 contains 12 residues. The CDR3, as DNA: TGTGCCAGTAGTACATTTCATCAGCCCCAGCATTTT. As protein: CASSTFHQPQHF. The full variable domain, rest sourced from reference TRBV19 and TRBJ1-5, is DGGITQSPKYLFRKEGQNVTLSCEQNLNHDAMYWYRQDPGQGLRLIYYSQIVNDFQKGDIAEGYSVSREKKESFPLTVTSAQKNPTAFYLCASSTFHQPQHFGDGTRLSIL.

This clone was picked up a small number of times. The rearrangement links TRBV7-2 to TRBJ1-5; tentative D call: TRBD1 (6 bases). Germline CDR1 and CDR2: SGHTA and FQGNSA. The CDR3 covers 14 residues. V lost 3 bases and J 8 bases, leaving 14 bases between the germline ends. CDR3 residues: CASSLDTGFKPQHF. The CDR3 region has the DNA TGTGCCAGCAGCTTGGACACAGGGTTCAAGCCCCAGCATTTT.

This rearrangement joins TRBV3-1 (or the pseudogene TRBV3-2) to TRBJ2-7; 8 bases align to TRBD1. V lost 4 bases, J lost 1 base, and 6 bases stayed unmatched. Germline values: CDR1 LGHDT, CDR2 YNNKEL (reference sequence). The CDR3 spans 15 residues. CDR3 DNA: TGTGCCAGCAGCCGGACAGGGATGAGGTCCTACGAGCAGTACTTC. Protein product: CASSRTGMRSYEQYF.